Listed below are T cell receptor beta chains from one sample, sequenced in a study of blood T cell repertoires in COVID-19. TCRdb keeps only in-frame clones here, not all; method: immunoSEQ multiplex PCR. The table has about 190,000 clones, about 89% seen once; the top ten hold roughly 6.7%. Material: peripheral blood. The receptors were sampled from a man between 40 and 49 years old with acute or convalescent COVID-19. Both conserved end residues are part of each CDR3. D genes are given only for firm matches. Rows may omit the clone size; those that give it use once, few, many or a size class.

len: 16
abundance: NA
d_gene: TRBD2
v_gene: TRBV5-1
j_gene: TRBJ2-3
CDR3nt: TGCGCCAGCAGCTTGACTAGCGGGGGTCGCACAGATACGCAGTATTTT
CDR3aa: CASSLTSGGRTDTQYF

len: 13
abundance: NA
d_gene: NA
v_gene: TRBV4-2
j_gene: TRBJ1-1
CDR3nt: TGTGCCAGCAGCCAAGTGGGGGGAACTGAAGCTTTCTTT
CDR3aa: CASSQVGGTEAFF

len: 14
abundance: NA
d_gene: TRBD1
v_gene: TRBV3-1/TRBV3-2
j_gene: TRBJ1-1
CDR3nt: TGTGCCAGCAGCCAAGCACGGGGGACAGGGTACGCTTTCTTT
CDR3aa: CASSQARGTGYAFF

len: 13
abundance: NA
d_gene: NA
v_gene: TRBV12-3/TRBV12-4
j_gene: TRBJ1-1
CDR3nt: TGTGCCAGCAGTTTACTAAAGAACACTGAAGCTTTCTTT
CDR3aa: CASSLLKNTEAFF

len: 14
abundance: NA
d_gene: NA
v_gene: TRBV7-3
j_gene: TRBJ2-3
CDR3nt: TGTGCCAGCAGCGGAGGAGGCAGTTCGGATACGCAGTATTTT
CDR3aa: CASSGGGSSDTQYF

len: 12
abundance: NA
d_gene: NA
v_gene: TRBV6-5
j_gene: TRBJ2-7
CDR3nt: TGTGCCAGCAGAACCAGCGGCTACGAGCAGTACTTC
CDR3aa: CASRTSGYEQYF

len: 15
abundance: NA
d_gene: TRBD2
v_gene: TRBV2
j_gene: TRBJ2-1
CDR3nt: TGTGCCAGCAGTCTTAGCGGGGGGCCTTACAATGAGCAGTTCTTC
CDR3aa: CASSLSGGPYNEQFF

len: 14
abundance: NA
d_gene: NA
v_gene: TRBV4-2
j_gene: TRBJ1-5
CDR3nt: TGTGCCAGCAGCCAAGACGGGATAGATCAGCCCCAGCATTTT
CDR3aa: CASSQDGIDQPQHF

len: 18
abundance: NA
d_gene: TRBD2
v_gene: TRBV5-1
j_gene: TRBJ2-3
CDR3nt: TGCGCCAGCAGCTTGGCCAACAGGCTAGCGGGGGGCACAGATACGCAGTATTTT
CDR3aa: CASSLANRLAGGTDTQYF

len: 12
abundance: NA
d_gene: TRBD1
v_gene: TRBV5-1
j_gene: TRBJ1-2
CDR3nt: TGCGCCAGCAGCCCCGGGACAGATGGCTACACCTTC
CDR3aa: CASSPGTDGYTF

len: 15
abundance: NA
d_gene: TRBD2
v_gene: TRBV7-2
j_gene: TRBJ2-1
CDR3nt: TGTGCCAGCAGACTTGGGACTACCAAGGTCAATGAGCAGTTCTTC
CDR3aa: CASRLGTTKVNEQFF

len: 12
abundance: NA
d_gene: NA
v_gene: TRBV9
j_gene: TRBJ2-3
CDR3nt: TGTGCCAGCAGCGGTCTTATGGATACGCAGTATTTT
CDR3aa: CASSGLMDTQYF

len: 15
abundance: few
d_gene: TRBD1
v_gene: TRBV28
j_gene: TRBJ1-5
CDR3nt: TGTGCCAGCATGGTACAGGGGGATAGCAATCAGCCCCAGCATTTT
CDR3aa: CASMVQGDSNQPQHF

len: 14
abundance: once
d_gene: NA
v_gene: TRBV2
j_gene: TRBJ2-5
CDR3nt: TGTGCCAGCAGTGTCGTGCAGGGCCAAGAGACCCAGTACTTC
CDR3aa: CASSVVQGQETQYF

len: 14
abundance: NA
d_gene: NA
v_gene: TRBV19
j_gene: TRBJ1-1
CDR3nt: TGTGCCAGTAGTATCCCAGGGACAAACACTGAAGCTTTCTTT
CDR3aa: CASSIPGTNTEAFF

len: 14
abundance: NA
d_gene: NA
v_gene: TRBV19
j_gene: TRBJ2-5
CDR3nt: TGTGCCAGTAGTCTCGTTCAAAATCGGGAGACCCAGTACTTC
CDR3aa: CASSLVQNRETQYF

len: 14
abundance: NA
d_gene: NA
v_gene: TRBV27
j_gene: TRBJ2-2
CDR3nt: TGTGCCAGCAGTACGGCTTCCGGGTTCGGGGAGCTGTTTTTT
CDR3aa: CASSTASGFGELFF

len: 14
abundance: NA
d_gene: NA
v_gene: TRBV5-1
j_gene: TRBJ1-2
CDR3nt: TGCGCCAGCAGCTTGGGTGGACAGTACTATGGCTACACCTTC
CDR3aa: CASSLGGQYYGYTF

len: 12
abundance: NA
d_gene: NA
v_gene: TRBV5-1
j_gene: TRBJ2-7
CDR3nt: TGCGCCAGCAGCGAACAGGGCTACGAGCAGTACTTC
CDR3aa: CASSEQGYEQYF

len: 14
abundance: NA
d_gene: NA
v_gene: TRBV11-2
j_gene: TRBJ2-5
CDR3nt: TGTGCCAGCAGCTTGTGGCTCACCAAGGAGACCCAGTACTTC
CDR3aa: CASSLWLTKETQYF

len: 16
abundance: few
d_gene: TRBD2
v_gene: TRBV7-2
j_gene: TRBJ2-7
CDR3nt: TGTGCCAGCAGTCATTCTATTTCCGGGACTAGAACTGAGCAGTACTTC
CDR3aa: CASSHSISGTRTEQYF

len: 13
abundance: NA
d_gene: NA
v_gene: TRBV25-1
j_gene: TRBJ1-2
CDR3nt: TGTGCCAGCAGTGCGCAACGCGGCTATGGCTACACCTTC
CDR3aa: CASSAQRGYGYTF

len: 14
abundance: NA
d_gene: TRBD1
v_gene: TRBV30
j_gene: TRBJ1-1
CDR3nt: TGTGCCTGGAGCGAGTGGGGACAGGAGACTGAAGCTTTCTTT
CDR3aa: CAWSEWGQETEAFF

len: 12
abundance: NA
d_gene: TRBD1
v_gene: TRBV28
j_gene: TRBJ2-4
CDR3nt: TGTGCCAGCAGTGGACAGGGGAACATTCAGTACTTC
CDR3aa: CASSGQGNIQYF

len: 14
abundance: once
d_gene: NA
v_gene: TRBV19
j_gene: TRBJ1-1
CDR3nt: TGTGCCAGTAGTATCACAGGACGAGCCACTGAAGCTTTCTTT
CDR3aa: CASSITGRATEAFF

len: 14
abundance: NA
d_gene: NA
v_gene: TRBV6-1
j_gene: TRBJ2-5
CDR3nt: TGTGCCAGCAGTGATCTCGGACGGAGGGAGACCCAGTACTTC
CDR3aa: CASSDLGRRETQYF

len: 14
abundance: once
d_gene: NA
v_gene: TRBV29-1
j_gene: TRBJ2-5
CDR3nt: TGCAGCGTTGAACCCCTTTCGACAGAAGAGACCCAGTACTTC
CDR3aa: CSVEPLSTEETQYF

len: 15
abundance: NA
d_gene: TRBD1
v_gene: TRBV5-4
j_gene: TRBJ1-4
CDR3nt: TGTGCCAGCAGCTTGGGACAGGGGGCTAGAGAAAAACTGTTTTTT
CDR3aa: CASSLGQGAREKLFF

len: 16
abundance: NA
d_gene: TRBD2
v_gene: TRBV4-2
j_gene: TRBJ2-7
CDR3nt: TGTGCCAGCAGCCAAGAAGCCGGCGGGGGGGCCCTCGAGCAGTACTTC
CDR3aa: CASSQEAGGGALEQYF

len: 14
abundance: NA
d_gene: NA
v_gene: TRBV7-2
j_gene: TRBJ1-1
CDR3nt: TGTGCCAGCAGCTTCCAAAGGGGGAACACTGAAGCTTTCTTT
CDR3aa: CASSFQRGNTEAFF

len: 16
abundance: once
d_gene: TRBD1
v_gene: TRBV19
j_gene: TRBJ1-2
CDR3nt: TGTGCCAGTAGTATAGGAGGACAGGGGGCCGGGTATGGCTACACCTTC
CDR3aa: CASSIGGQGAGYGYTF

len: 14
abundance: NA
d_gene: NA
v_gene: TRBV6-6
j_gene: TRBJ2-7
CDR3nt: TGTGCCAGCACCAAGGGGGGGGGAGGTTACGAGCAGTACTTC
CDR3aa: CASTKGGGGYEQYF

len: 13
abundance: NA
d_gene: NA
v_gene: TRBV29-1
j_gene: TRBJ1-1
CDR3nt: TGCAGCGTGGGGGGTGGAGAGAACACTGAAGCTTTCTTT
CDR3aa: CSVGGGENTEAFF

len: 18
abundance: NA
d_gene: TRBD2
v_gene: TRBV18
j_gene: TRBJ2-5
CDR3nt: TGTGCCAGCTCACCACCCAGCGCTAGCGGGGGGTACCAAGAGACCCAGTACTTC
CDR3aa: CASSPPSASGGYQETQYF

len: 13
abundance: NA
d_gene: NA
v_gene: TRBV30
j_gene: TRBJ1-1
CDR3nt: TGTGCCTGGACCAGGGGCAGGGTAACTGAAGCTTTCTTT
CDR3aa: CAWTRGRVTEAFF